The 22 T cell receptor beta chains in this list originate from one sample, sequenced in a study of beta chain features in type 1 diabetes. The authors reverse transcribed all of the isolated RNA, so sequencing captured expressed TCRB transcripts. Assay: immunoSEQ multiplex PCR; the TCRdb copy retains only in-frame clones and omits some. Here the sample spans 250,000 to 350,000 clones, approximately 10% being singletons. Input material: naive CD4+ T cells from blood. The receptors stem from a woman in her twenties or thirties in good health.

There are a few counts of this clone. Here the CDR3 reads CASSKGGQGSYEQYF. In DNA form, the CDR3 reads TGTGCCAGCAGCAAAGGTGGTCAGGGCTCCTACGAGCAGTACTTC. The chain couples TRBV21-1 to TRBJ2-7; the D call TRBD1 from the table was never checked on the DNA. TRBV21-1 is reported as a pseudogene. The CDR3 runs 15 residues.

The chain carries TRBV28 and TRBJ2-5; D not resolved. The CDR3 is made up of 15 amino acids. The V end was cut by 2 bases, the J end by 1 base, with 11 bases between. CDR1 is MDHEN and CDR2 is SYDVKM in the germline V gene. In nucleotides, the CDR3 is TGTGCCAGCAGTTTAGGTCGCGGTTCCCAAGAGACCCAGTACTTC. It yields the protein CASSLGRGSQETQYF.

This clone came up a few times. V and J are TRBV30 and TRBJ2-5, with D possibly matching TRBD1 (6 bases). CDR3 length: 10 amino acids. CDR1 is GTSNPN and CDR2 is SVGIG in the germline V gene (reference sequence). CDR3 sequence: CVAGEETQYF. The CDR3 bases are TGTGTTGCAGGGGAAGAGACCCAGTACTTC.

Here the CDR3 reads CASSLPIAGGGNTQYF. CDR3 in DNA: TGTGCCAGCAGCTTACCTATAGCGGGAGGTGGTAATACGCAGTATTTT. The chain couples TRBV7-6 to TRBJ2-3, with 10 bases fitting TRBD2. The CDR3 length is 16 residues. CDR1 and CDR2 from the germline V gene are SGHVS and FNYEAQ. Germline trimming cut 2 bases from V and 7 bases from J; bases unmatched to any gene: 9.

The V gene is TRBV6-1, the J gene TRBJ1-5; 8 bases are shared with TRBD1. This CDR3 spans 13 amino acids. Trimming at V came to 7 bases and at J to 6 bases, leaving 5 bases not matched to a gene. Per germline, CDR1 MNHNS and CDR2 SASEGT. CDR3 in DNA: TGTGCCAGCACAGGGGGCTTAGGTCAGCCCCAGCATTTT. This encodes CASTGGLGQPQHF.

The rearrangement joins TRBV28 to TRBJ2-7, with TRBD2 matching 7 bases. Germline lookup yields CDR1 MDHEN and CDR2 SYDVKM. The CDR3 spans 16 residues. Trimming at V came to 6 bases and at J to 3 bases, leaving 14 bases not matched to a gene. Here the CDR3 DNA reads TGTGCCAGCAGCCGCTTCGGGCGGGAGCCCCTCTACGAGCAGTACTTC. Residues: CASSRFGREPLYEQYF.

This clone was found a few times. A read error may account for a junction end that differs from germline. The chain combines TRBV7-9 with TRBJ2-7, with 7 bases aligning to TRBD2. The germline V gene encodes CDR1 SEHNR and CDR2 FQNEAQ (reference sequence). This CDR3 comprises 12 residues. This chain's CDR3 is CASSLADTHGGF. The CDR3 DNA reads TGTGCCAGCAGCTTAGCTGACACCCACGGGGGGTTC. The whole variable domain, filled in from reference TRBV7-9 and TRBJ2-7, reads DTGVSQNPRHKITKRGQNVTFRCDPISEHNRLYWYRQTLGQGPEFLTYFQNEAQLEKSRLLSDRFSAERPKGSFSTLEIQRTEQGDSAMYLCASSLADTHGGFGPGTRLTVT.

This clone has only a few counts. The V call is TRBV19, the J call TRBJ2-2, with 7 bases matching TRBD1. Germline-derived CDR1 and CDR2 are LNHDA and SQIVND (reference sequence). There are 15 residues in the CDR3. V lost 11 bases to trimming and J lost 4 bases; unmatched junction nucleotides: 13. CDR3 in amino acids: CAARFQTGSTGELFF. The CDR3 region has the DNA TGTGCCGCTCGATTTCAGACAGGGAGCACCGGGGAGCTGTTTTTT.

Only one count was recorded for this clone. V and J are TRBV7-3 and TRBJ1-1, with 8 bases that match TRBD1. The germline V gene has CDR1 SGHTA and CDR2 FQGTGA. The CDR3 is 14 amino acids. J lost 4 bases, V lost 2 bases, and 3 bases had no gene match. CDR3 in amino acids: CASSLQGASTEAFF. The CDR3 bases are TGTGCCAGCAGCTTACAGGGGGCTAGCACTGAAGCTTTCTTT.

This clone was seen a few times. The chain links TRBV5-5 to TRBJ1-2; no clear D gene. This CDR3 is built from 12 residues. Between the trimmed V and J ends, which lost 0 bases and 6 bases, there was a span of 6 bases. In germline, CDR1 is SGHKS, CDR2 YYEKEE (reference sequence). The CDR3 nucleotides are TGTGCCAGCAGCTTGGGTCAGGATGGCTACACCTTC. As protein: CASSLGQDGYTF.

This chain joins TRBV18 and TRBJ2-1; 12 bases match TRBD2. With V trimmed by 4 bases and J by 3 bases, 4 bases remained unmatched. CDR1 is KGHSH and CDR2 is LQKENI in the germline V gene. CDR3 size: 16 residues. The CDR3 is CASSRVTSGSYNEQFF. Here the CDR3 DNA reads TGTGCCAGCTCACGGGTGACTAGCGGGAGCTACAATGAGCAGTTCTTC.

This rearrangement joins TRBV7-6 to TRBJ2-1, with D perhaps matching TRBD2 (6 bases). V lost 7 bases and J lost 8, with 18 bases in between. The CDR3 spans 14 residues. Germline V gene data show CDR1 as SGHVS and CDR2 as FNYEAQ. The CDR3 nucleotides are TGTGCCAGCACCGTGCGCGGGAATAATGATGAGCAGTTCTTC. Amino acid sequence: CASTVRGNNDEQFF.

CDR3 sequence reads: CASSPPSVETQYF. The CDR3 DNA sequence: TGTGCCAGCTCACCACCCTCTGTGGAGACCCAGTACTTC. The chain links TRBV18 to TRBJ2-5; no clear D gene. The CDR3 has 13 residues. Between the trimmed V and J ends, which lost 0 bases and 5 bases, there was a span of 7 bases. CDR1 is KGHSH, CDR2 LQKENI, per germline.

This clone was seen more than once but under ten times. The chain carries TRBV7-2 and TRBJ2-6; unclear D gene. This CDR3 is built from 17 residues. Germline V CDR1 and CDR2: SGHTA, FQGNSA. Trimming removed 0 bases from V and 4 bases from J, with 13 bases in between. CDR3 coding DNA: TGTGCCAGCAGCTTAGCGAGTGTCACTAACGGGGCCAACGTCCTGACTTTC. Translation: CASSLASVTNGANVLTF.

The chain combines TRBV30 with TRBJ1-6; weak D call: TRBD1 (5 bases). V was cut by 5 bases and J by 4 bases, with 6 bases left in between. The CDR3 covers 12 residues. Germline CDR1 GTSNPN, CDR2 SVGIG (reference sequence). CDR3 sequence (DNA): TGTGCCTGGGGACATTATAATTCACCCCTCCACTTT. It encodes CAWGHYNSPLHF.

This clone was picked up a small number of times. The chain combines TRBV30 with TRBJ2-5, with D perhaps matching TRBD2 (7 bases). The CDR3 sequence is 12 residues long. CDR1 and CDR2 (germline): GTSNPN, SVGIG (reference sequence). The V and J ends lost 8 bases and 4 bases respectively, with 14 bases between them. The CDR3 loop reads CARGSRGETQYF. Written as DNA, the CDR3 is TGTGCCCGCGGGAGCAGGGGAGAGACCCAGTACTTC. Variable domain in full (rest from reference TRBV30 and TRBJ2-5): SQTIHQWPATLVQPVGSPLSLECTVEGTSNPNLYWYRQAAGRGLQLLFYSVGIGQISSEVPQNLSASRPQDRQFILSSKKLLLSDSGFYLCARGSRGETQYFGPGTRLLVL.

The gene calls are TRBV14 and TRBJ2-1; D gene unclear. The length of the CDR3 is 17 residues. V gave up 1 base and J gave up 0 bases, with 13 bases separating them. Per the germline V gene, CDR1 is SGHDN and CDR2 is FVKESK. This CDR3 reads CASSQVIAATSYNEQFF. The CDR3 nucleotides are TGTGCCAGCAGCCAAGTGATAGCTGCCACCTCCTACAATGAGCAGTTCTTC.

The CDR3 region is CSVGEPYYEQYF. For the CDR3, the DNA is TGCAGCGTTGGCGAGCCCTACTACGAGCAGTACTTC. The V and J genes are TRBV29-1 and TRBJ2-7; D ambiguous. CDR3 length: 12 amino acids. In germline, CDR1 is SQVTM, CDR2 ANQGSEA. Between the trimmed V and J ends, which lost 4 bases and 3 bases, there was a span of 10 bases.

The table lists this clone with a few counts. The chain has TRBV14 and TRBJ2-3; a possible D gene is TRBD2 (6 bases). CDR1 and CDR2 (germline): SGHDN, FVKESK. The CDR3 has 18 residues. Trimming shortened V by 1 base and J by 8 bases, and 25 bases separated the two germline ends. The CDR3 region has the DNA TGTGCCAGCAGCCAAGTCGCGACTAGTTTCTCTCCCACCGGTACGCAGTATTTT. Protein product: CASSQVATSFSPTGTQYF.

This clone showed up just once. This sequence joins TRBV6-5 and TRBJ2-2; tentative D call: TRBD1 (6 bases). The length of the CDR3 is 15 residues. Germline-derived CDR1 and CDR2 are MNHEY and SVGAGI. The V end lost 0 bases, the J end lost 4 bases, and 9 bases lay between the germline ends. In DNA form, the CDR3 reads TGTGCCAGCAGTTACTCGGGACAAATCACCGGGGAGCTGTTTTTT. It yields the protein CASSYSGQITGELFF.

V is TRBV9 and J is TRBJ1-2; D is uncertain. Germline CDR1 is SGDLS and CDR2 is YYNGEE. The V and J ends lost 4 bases and 7 bases respectively, with 14 bases between them. The CDR3 covers 13 residues. Here the CDR3 reads CASSHPGKVGYTF. The CDR3 nucleotides are TGTGCCAGCAGCCATCCCGGGAAAGTTGGCTACACCTTC.

The chain uses TRBV4-2 and TRBJ2-3; D perhaps matches TRBD1 (6 bases). With 1 base removed from V and 0 bases from J, the gap between germline ends came to 17 bases. The CDR3 spans 18 residues. In germline, CDR1 is LGHNA, CDR2 YNFKEQ. CDR3 coding DNA: TGTGCCAGCAGCCAAGTCCCACAGGGTATGGCTAGCACAGATACGCAGTATTTT. As protein: CASSQVPQGMASTDTQYF.